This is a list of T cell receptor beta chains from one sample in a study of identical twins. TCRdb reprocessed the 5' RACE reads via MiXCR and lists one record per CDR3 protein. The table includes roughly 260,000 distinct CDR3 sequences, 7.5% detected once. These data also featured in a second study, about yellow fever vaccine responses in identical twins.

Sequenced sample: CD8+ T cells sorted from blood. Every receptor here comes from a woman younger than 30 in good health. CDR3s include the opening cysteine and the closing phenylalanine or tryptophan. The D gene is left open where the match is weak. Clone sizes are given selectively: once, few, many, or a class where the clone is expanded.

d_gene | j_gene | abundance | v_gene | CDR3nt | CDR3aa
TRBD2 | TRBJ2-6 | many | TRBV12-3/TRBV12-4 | TGTGCCAGCAGATCGACTAGCGGGAGAACCCCCGTCGTCCTGACTTTC | CASRSTSGRTPVVLTF
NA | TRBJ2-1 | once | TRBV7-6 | TGTGCCAGCAGCCCCGCCGCGAGAGCGGGCGAGCAGTTCTTC | CASSPAARAGEQFF
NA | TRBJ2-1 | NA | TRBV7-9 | TGTGCCAGCGAAGGGACCCTCGGCCCATTCAATGAGCAGTTCTTC | CASEGTLGPFNEQFF
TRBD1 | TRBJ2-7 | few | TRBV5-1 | TGCGCCAGCAGCGGGACAGGGGGAAGCTCCTACGAGCAGTACTTC | CASSGTGGSSYEQYF
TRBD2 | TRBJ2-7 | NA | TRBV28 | TGTGCCAGCAGTTTGACCTCCAGCGGGAGTGCCGAGCAGTACTTC | CASSLTSSGSAEQYF
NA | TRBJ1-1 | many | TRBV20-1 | TGCAGTGCTAGAGATTTATGGCAGGATCACACTGAAGCTTTCTTT | CSARDLWQDHTEAFF
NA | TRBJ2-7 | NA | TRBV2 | TGTGCCAGCAGTGACGGGCAGCTAACCTACGAGCAGTACTTC | CASSDGQLTYEQYF
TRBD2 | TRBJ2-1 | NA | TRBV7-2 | TGTGCCAGCAGCCAAGGAGGTAGCGGGACCCAGGAGCAGTTCTTC | CASSQGGSGTQEQFF
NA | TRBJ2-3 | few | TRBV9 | TGTGCCAGCAGCGTAGAGGCTAGCGACACAGATACGCAGTATTTT | CASSVEASDTDTQYF
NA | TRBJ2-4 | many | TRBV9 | TGTGCCACCGACTCGATAAACTTC | CATDSINF
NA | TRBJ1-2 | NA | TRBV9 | TGTGCCAGCAGCGTAGGGGATAGTCACTATGGCTACACCTTC | CASSVGDSHYGYTF
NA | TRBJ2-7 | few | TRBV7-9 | TGTGCCAGCAGCTTAGCGCTGGATCCAAACTACGAGCAGTACTTC | CASSLALDPNYEQYF
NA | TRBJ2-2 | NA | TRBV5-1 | TGCGCCAGCAGCTTGACGGGGGTGTCGACGAACACCGGGGAGCTGTTTTTT | CASSLTGVSTNTGELFF
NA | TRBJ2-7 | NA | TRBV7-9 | TGTGCCTGCAGCTTAGGGCCAACCGGGAGCTACGAGCAGTACTTC | CACSLGPTGSYEQYF
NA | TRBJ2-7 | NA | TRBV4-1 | TGCGCCAGCAGCCAAGAACCTACGGGCGGTGAGCAGTACTTC | CASSQEPTGGEQYF
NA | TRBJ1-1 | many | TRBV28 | TGTGCCAGCAGTTTGGATATCGGGGGAACTGAAGCTTTCTTT | CASSLDIGGTEAFF
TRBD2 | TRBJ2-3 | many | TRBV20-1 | TGCAGTGCTAGAGTAGGTAGCGGGGGCACAGATACGCAGTATTTT | CSARVGSGGTDTQYF
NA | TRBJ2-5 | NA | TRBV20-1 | TGCAGTGCCGATACCGTTGAAGGTAGTGGGACCCAGTACTTC | CSADTVEGSGTQYF
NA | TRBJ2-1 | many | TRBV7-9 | TGTGCCAGCAGCTCCCCTACTAGCATCTATGAGCAGTTCTTC | CASSSPTSIYEQFF
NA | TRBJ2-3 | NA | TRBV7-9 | TGTGCCAGCAGCTACTCGACGGAGGATACGCAGTATTTT | CASSYSTEDTQYF
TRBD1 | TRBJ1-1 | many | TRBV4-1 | TGCGCCAGCACCCTGGGACAGGGGAGCACTGAAGCTTTCTTT | CASTLGQGSTEAFF
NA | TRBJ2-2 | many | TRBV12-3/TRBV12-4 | TGTGCCAGCAGTTTGGAGGGCGGGGAGCTGTTTTTT | CASSLEGGELFF